Listed below are T cell receptor beta chains from one sample, sequenced in a study of T cell responses to AZD1222 COVID-19 vaccine. Profiling relied on immunoSEQ multiplex PCR, and the TCRdb table lists in-frame clones only, not all of them. The sample consists of 60,000 to 80,000 clones, 85% of them appearing once. The specimen was peripheral blood, collected on day 0 of AZD1222 vaccination. Every receptor here comes from an adult in good health. CDR3s include the opening cysteine and the closing phenylalanine or tryptophan. Fields, in order: clone size, J gene, D gene, V gene, CDR3 protein, CDR3 DNA. D genes are given only for firm matches. Size values are once, few and many counts, or a class for expanded clones, and some rows have none.

NA	TRBJ1-1	NA	TRBV6-2/TRBV6-3	CASSFRQLTDLNTEAFF	TGTGCCAGCAGTTTCCGACAGTTGACGGACTTGAACACTGAAGCTTTCTTT
once	TRBJ1-3	NA	TRBV5-1	CASSLVDGNFGNTIYF	TGCGCCAGCAGCTTGGTTGACGGAAACTTTGGAAACACCATATATTTT
NA	TRBJ1-1	TRBD1	TRBV12-3/TRBV12-4	CASSSRQGAAFF	TGTGCCAGCAGTTCTAGACAGGGGGCTGCTTTCTTT
NA	TRBJ2-7	NA	TRBV11-1	CASSFGRFEVSYEQYF	TGTGCCAGCAGCTTTGGGAGGTTCGAAGTTTCCTACGAGCAGTACTTC
NA	TRBJ2-3	TRBD2	TRBV11-2	CASSFGSGGSFGSTDTQYF	TGTGCCAGCAGCTTTGGGAGCGGGGGGTCCTTCGGTAGCACAGATACGCAGTATTTT
NA	TRBJ2-5	NA	TRBV5-4	CASSLGPGEETQYF	TGTGCCAGCAGCTTGGGTCCCGGGGAGGAGACCCAGTACTTC
NA	TRBJ1-1	NA	TRBV12-3/TRBV12-4	CASSRTGTPEAFF	TGTGCCAGCAGCCGCACTGGGACTCCTGAAGCTTTCTTT
NA	TRBJ2-3	TRBD1	TRBV5-1	CASSLGGQGPDTQYF	TGCGCCAGCAGCTTGGGGGGACAGGGACCCGATACGCAGTATTTT
NA	TRBJ1-1	NA	TRBV28	CASRETELTEAFF	TGTGCCAGCAGAGAGACAGAGCTTACTGAAGCTTTCTTT
NA	TRBJ2-4	NA	TRBV19	CASSIGEPGNLAKNIQYF	TGTGCCAGTAGTATAGGTGAGCCAGGTAACCTAGCCAAAAACATTCAGTACTTC
NA	TRBJ1-5	NA	TRBV12-3/TRBV12-4	CASSLQDSKPQHF	TGTGCCAGCAGTTTACAGGACAGTAAGCCCCAGCATTTT
NA	TRBJ1-5	NA	TRBV2	CASSEQGGAQPQHF	TGTGCCAGCAGTGAGCAAGGTGGGGCTCAGCCCCAGCATTTT
NA	TRBJ2-2	NA	TRBV16	CASSRPRGGNTGELFF	TGTGCCAGCAGCCGACCCCGAGGGGGGAACACCGGGGAGCTGTTTTTT
NA	TRBJ2-1	NA	TRBV11-3	CASSLDRGPSSYNEQFF	TGTGCCAGCAGCTTAGATCGCGGGCCGAGCTCCTACAATGAGCAGTTCTTC
NA	TRBJ1-6	NA	TRBV19	CASRTTAGNSPLHF	TGTGCCAGTAGGACGACAGCGGGAAATTCACCCCTCCACTTT
NA	TRBJ2-6	NA	TRBV5-6	CASSFTGSGANVLTF	TGTGCCAGCAGCTTTACCGGGTCTGGGGCCAACGTCCTGACTTTC
NA	TRBJ1-1	NA	TRBV15	CATRSGQNTEAFF	TGTGCCACCAGATCCGGGCAGAACACTGAAGCTTTCTTT
NA	TRBJ1-2	NA	TRBV7-2	CASSLGDGYLYGYTF	TGTGCCAGCAGCTTAGGCGACGGCTATCTTTATGGCTACACCTTC
NA	TRBJ1-3	NA	TRBV6-5	CASCRGSGSGNTIYF	TGTGCCAGCTGCCGGGGTTCGGGAAGTGGAAACACCATATATTTT
NA	TRBJ1-1	TRBD1	TRBV18	CASSPQGADTEAFF	TGTGCCAGCTCACCACAGGGGGCGGACACTGAAGCTTTCTTT
NA	TRBJ2-7	TRBD1	TRBV2	CAVIQGNSYEQYF	TGTGCCGTTATACAGGGGAATTCCTACGAGCAGTACTTC
NA	TRBJ1-2	NA	TRBV5-6	CASSWEGGRANYGYTF	TGTGCCAGCAGCTGGGAGGGGGGCAGGGCTAACTATGGCTACACCTTC
NA	TRBJ2-3	NA	TRBV15	CATSRAGQGTDTQYF	TGTGCCACCAGCAGAGCGGGCCAGGGTACAGATACGCAGTATTTT
NA	TRBJ1-1	NA	TRBV5-1	CASSRKGHLNTEAFF	TGCGCCAGCAGCCGTAAGGGACACCTGAACACTGAAGCTTTCTTT
NA	TRBJ2-7	NA	TRBV28	CASSLSAGHYEQYF	TGTGCCAGCAGTTTATCGGCAGGGCACTACGAGCAGTACTTC
NA	TRBJ1-4	NA	TRBV30	CAWSRGSATNEKLFF	TGTGCCTGGAGTCGGGGTAGTGCAACTAATGAAAAACTGTTTTTT
NA	TRBJ1-1	NA	TRBV12-5	CASGLATGLPRDTEAFF	TGTGCTAGTGGTTTGGCCACGGGCCTACCGCGGGACACTGAAGCTTTCTTT
NA	TRBJ2-1	NA	TRBV24-1	CATSDLLPNEQFF	TGTGCCACCAGTGATTTGCTTCCTAATGAGCAGTTCTTC
NA	TRBJ1-1	NA	TRBV29-1	CSVGGQTAEAFF	TGCAGCGTTGGGGGGCAAACAGCTGAAGCTTTCTTT
NA	TRBJ2-1	NA	TRBV12-2	CASRLATPGLYNEQFF	TGTGCAAGTCGCTTAGCAACCCCGGGACTCTACAATGAGCAGTTCTTC
few	TRBJ1-5	TRBD1	TRBV29-1	CSVQQGMGNQPQHF	TGCAGCGTCCAACAGGGGATGGGCAATCAGCCCCAGCATTTT
NA	TRBJ1-6	NA	TRBV7-8	CASSLGPFRNSYNSPLHF	TGTGCCAGCAGCTTAGGGCCGTTTAGGAACTCCTATAATTCACCCCTCCACTTT
NA	TRBJ1-6	NA	TRBV19	CASSRSSSSSPLHF	TGTGCCAGTAGTAGAAGCAGTAGTAGTTCACCCCTCCACTTT
NA	TRBJ2-5	TRBD1	TRBV18	CASSPLAVKVRGISETQYF	TGTGCCAGCTCACCACTGGCGGTTAAGGTCAGGGGGATTTCAGAGACCCAGTACTTC
NA	TRBJ1-6	NA	TRBV6-5	CASSYSGGVGSPLHF	TGTGCCAGCAGTTACTCCGGGGGGGTCGGGTCACCCCTCCACTTT
NA	TRBJ2-1	NA	TRBV5-1	CASSLRAGGIPYNEQFF	TGCGCCAGCAGCTTGAGGGCAGGAGGGATCCCCTACAATGAGCAGTTCTTC
NA	TRBJ2-3	NA	TRBV5-6	CASSSPRLGVDTQYF	TGTGCCAGCAGCTCGCCCCGTCTTGGAGTAGATACGCAGTATTTT
NA	TRBJ1-3	NA	TRBV7-8	CASSFGDSSGNTIYF	TGTGCCAGCAGCTTCGGGGATTCCTCTGGAAACACCATATATTTT
NA	TRBJ1-2	NA	TRBV9	CASSEGSVGGNYGYTF	TGTGCCAGCAGCGAGGGGTCCGTGGGAGGTAACTATGGCTACACCTTC
NA	TRBJ1-5	TRBD1	TRBV19	CASSKTGVAQPQHF	TGTGCCAGTAGTAAAACAGGGGTGGCTCAGCCCCAGCATTTT
few	TRBJ1-5	NA	TRBV19	CASSMGGAYQPQHF	TGTGCCAGTAGTATGGGAGGGGCCTATCAGCCCCAGCATTTT
NA	TRBJ1-5	NA	TRBV5-6	CASSLRGNQPQHF	TGTGCCAGCAGCTTGCGTGGCAATCAGCCCCAGCATTTT
NA	TRBJ2-5	NA	TRBV4-1	CASSPEKRETQYF	TGCGCCAGCAGCCCAGAGAAAAGGGAGACCCAGTACTTC
NA	TRBJ2-1	NA	TRBV6-6	CASSYLAGASYNEQFF	TGTGCCAGCAGTTACTTGGCGGGGGCGTCCTACAATGAGCAGTTCTTC
once	TRBJ1-2	TRBD1	TRBV6-5	CASSLGDRDGYTF	TGTGCCAGCAGCCTAGGGGACAGGGACGGCTACACCTTC
once	TRBJ1-2	TRBD1	TRBV5-1	CASSLGETGDGYTF	TGCGCCAGCAGCTTGGGTGAGACAGGGGATGGCTACACCTTC
NA	TRBJ2-1	NA	TRBV11-2	CASSLAQGPYNEQFF	TGTGCCAGCAGCTTAGCCCAGGGTCCCTACAATGAGCAGTTCTTC
NA	TRBJ2-7	TRBD1	TRBV25-1	CASSDSDRASYEQYF	TGTGCCAGCAGTGATTCGGACAGGGCTTCCTACGAGCAGTACTTC
NA	TRBJ1-2	NA	TRBV6-6	CASSYLGKANYGYTF	TGTGCCAGCAGTTATCTGGGCAAAGCTAACTATGGCTACACCTTC
NA	TRBJ1-2	TRBD1	TRBV9	CASSVGHGTVYGYTF	TGTGCCAGCAGCGTAGGGCACGGGACAGTATATGGCTACACCTTC